The 29 T cell receptor beta chains listed next were all sequenced from one sample in a study of control samples from healthy donors and cancer patients. Using immunoSEQ multiplex PCR, the repertoire was profiled, and TCRdb retains in-frame clones only, with some absent. The sample consists of 70,000 or so clones, 89% of them appearing once. Sequenced input: PBMCs. These receptor sequences come from a man aged 55 to 69 with lung cancer.

This clone was found once. J is TRBJ1-6 and V is TRBV7-2; no firm D call. V lost 2 bases and J 6 bases, leaving 11 bases between the germline ends. This CDR3 contains 15 residues. Looked up from germline, CDR1 is SGHTA and CDR2 is FQGNSA. Written as DNA, the CDR3 is TGTGCCAGCAGCTTATCCCCCGACCCTAATTCACCCCTCCACTTT. Translating gives CASSLSPDPNSPLHF.

This clone was seen a single time. The J gene is TRBJ2-3, the V gene TRBV12-5; perhaps TRBD2 as D (6 bases). Germline CDR1 and CDR2: LGHNT and FRNRAP. The CDR3 is 18 amino acids. Trimming cost V 0 bases and J 2 bases, with 18 bases left between them. The CDR3 sequence: CASGLVFRDSIVTDTQYF. CDR3 DNA: TGTGCTAGTGGTTTGGTGTTTCGGGACTCAATCGTCACAGATACGCAGTATTTT.

The chain joins TRBV24-1 to TRBJ2-1; the D gene could be TRBD1 or TRBD2 (7 bases each). The CDR3 covers 17 residues. V lost 9 bases and J lost 3, with 23 bases in between. Per germline, CDR1 KGHDR and CDR2 SFDVKD. The CDR3: CATEGGQGGTDYNEQFF. The CDR3 DNA reads as TGTGCCACCGAGGGGGGTCAGGGGGGGACAGACTACAATGAGCAGTTCTTC.

This clone was recorded once. V usage is TRBV5-1 and J usage is TRBJ2-5; tentative D call: TRBD1 (6 bases). The length of the CDR3 is 15 residues. The V end lost 0 bases, the J end lost 0 bases, and 9 bases lay between the germline ends. Looked up from germline, CDR1 is SGHRS and CDR2 is YFSETQ. The CDR3 is CASSLDGDNQETQYF. DNA for the CDR3: TGCGCCAGCAGCTTGGACGGGGACAACCAAGAGACCCAGTACTTC.

J is TRBJ1-6 and V is TRBV5-6; no clear D gene. The CDR3 has 15 residues. V shed 2 bases and J shed 8 bases, with 14 bases lying between them. From germline, CDR1 is SGHDT and CDR2 YYEEEE. The CDR3 protein is CASSFKTGSYSPLHF. The CDR3, as DNA: TGTGCCAGCAGCTTTAAGACGGGCAGTTATTCACCCCTCCACTTT.

The rearrangement uses TRBV14 and TRBJ1-2; D call uncertain. V was cut by 1 base and J by 4 bases, with 4 bases left in between. The CDR3 has 12 residues. Per germline, CDR1 SGHDN and CDR2 FVKESK. Written as DNA, the CDR3 is TGTGCCAGCAGCCAAGCTTCCTATGGCTACACCTTC. Translating gives CASSQASYGYTF.

This clone was counted once. This chain joins TRBV5-1 and TRBJ2-5; possibly TRBD1 for D (5 bases). Germline V gives CDR1 SGHRS, CDR2 YFSETQ. This CDR3 comprises 15 residues. The V and J ends lost 2 bases and 1 base respectively, with 12 bases between them. The DNA for the CDR3 is TGCGCCAGCAGCTTAGACAGACCACCCCAAGAGACCCAGTACTTC. As protein: CASSLDRPPQETQYF.

V is TRBV3-1 (or the pseudogene TRBV3-2) and J is TRBJ2-2; D remains unclear. Trimming stripped 4 bases from V and 1 base from J, with 7 bases between. This CDR3 has 14 amino acids. CDR1 LGHDT and CDR2 YNNKEL come from the germline V gene (reference sequence). CDR3 amino acids: CASSLGRNTGELFF. The CDR3 coding sequence is TGTGCCAGCAGCCTAGGACGGAACACCGGGGAGCTGTTTTTT.

The V gene is TRBV19, the J gene TRBJ1-2, with unresolved D. The V gene lost 4 bases and the J gene lost 4 bases, with 13 bases spanning the gap. This CDR3 is 14 amino acids long. The germline CDR1 and CDR2 sequences are LNHDA and SQIVND (reference sequence). CDR3 sequence: CASSTLQYAYGYTF. The DNA for the CDR3 is TGTGCCAGTAGTACGCTCCAGTACGCCTATGGCTACACCTTC.

This chain joins TRBV11-2 and TRBJ2-5; unclear D gene. V lost 5 bases, J lost 3 bases, and 25 bases lay in between. Germline CDR1 reads SGHAT; CDR2 reads FQNNGV. The CDR3 consists of 18 residues. Here the CDR3 reads CASSPVPQIPTTKETQYF. In DNA, the CDR3 is TGTGCCAGCAGCCCAGTTCCACAGATCCCCACAACTAAAGAGACCCAGTACTTC.

This chain joins TRBV5-1 and TRBJ1-4, with no clear D. The CDR3 has 15 amino acids. The germline gives CDR1 SGHRS, CDR2 YFSETQ. Deletions cut 4 bases from V and 0 bases from J, with 10 bases between. CDR3 protein: CASSPTVATNEKLFF. CDR3 sequence (DNA): TGCGCCAGCAGCCCAACAGTTGCAACTAATGAAAAACTGTTTTTT.

This rearrangement joins TRBV19 to TRBJ1-4; tentative D call: TRBD1 (5 bases). Trimming left V 6 bases short and J 2 bases short, with 16 bases between. The CDR3 length is 16 residues. Germline V CDR1 and CDR2: LNHDA, SQIVND (reference sequence). CDR3 nucleotide sequence: TGTGCCAGTAGGTCTGCGGGGCAGGAGACTAATGAAAAACTGTTTTTT. It codes for CASRSAGQETNEKLFF.

This rearrangement joins TRBV29-1 to TRBJ1-4; the D gene is possibly TRBD1 (6 bases). Germline assignment: CDR1 SQVTM and CDR2 ANQGSEA. The CDR3 covers 12 residues. The V and J ends lost 7 bases and 8 bases respectively, with 14 bases between them. In DNA, the CDR3 is TGCAGCGCCCGAAGGGGGGAAGAAAAACTGTTTTTT. Protein sequence: CSARRGEEKLFF.

The chain has TRBV24-1 and TRBJ2-1; 8 nucleotides agree with TRBD2. V trimming: 4 bases; J trimming: 8 bases; junction bases outside the gene matches: 12. This CDR3 comprises 16 residues. Germline CDR1 and CDR2: KGHDR and SFDVKD. CDR3 nucleotide sequence: TGTGCCACCAGTGACCTCGGGACGGGAGGGGGGTATGAGCAGTTCTTC. Protein: CATSDLGTGGGYEQFF.

This clone was seen once. The V and J genes are TRBV10-1 and TRBJ2-6; TRBD1 matches 8 bases. V lost 5 bases and J lost 8; bases outside the gene matches: 2. This CDR3 has 13 residues. The germline gives CDR1 WNHNN, CDR2 SYGVQD (reference sequence). The CDR3 nucleotides are TGCGCCAGCAGTTCAGGGGGCCCCAACGTCCTGACTTTC. This codes for CASSSGGPNVLTF.

The rearrangement links TRBV4-1 to TRBJ1-3; perhaps TRBD1 as D (6 bases). Germline CDR1 reads MGHRA; CDR2 reads YSYEKL. This CDR3 region has 16 residues. V lost 6 bases and J lost 0, with 15 bases in between. CDR3 DNA sequence: TGCGCCAGCAGTCGAACACAGGGTCTCTCTGGAAACACCATATATTTT. This translates into CASSRTQGLSGNTIYF.

The V gene is TRBV6-5, the J gene TRBJ1-1, with a possible D match to TRBD1 (6 bases). Trimming cost V 6 bases and J 6 bases, with 20 bases left between them. The germline gives CDR1 MNHEY, CDR2 SVGAGI. The CDR3 has 15 residues. CDR3 sequence: CASSPHGGANPEAFF. In DNA form, the CDR3 reads TGTGCCAGCAGCCCCCACGGGGGCGCGAATCCTGAAGCTTTCTTT.

This chain connects TRBV12-5 to TRBJ2-7; 8 nucleotides agree with TRBD1. V dropped 5 bases and J dropped 5; count of bases not matched to a gene: 8. Germline values: CDR1 LGHNT, CDR2 FRNRAP. CDR3 length: 14 residues. The DNA for the CDR3 is TGTGCTAGTGGTCCTAGACAGGGGATCCACGAGCAGTACGTC. It specifies CASGPRQGIHEQYV.

The rearrangement links TRBV3-1 (or the pseudogene TRBV3-2) to TRBJ1-1, with 7 bases matching TRBD1. There are 15 residues in the CDR3. J gave up 3 bases and V 3 bases, and 7 bases lay outside the gene matches. Germline V CDR1 and CDR2: LGHDT, YNNKEL (reference sequence). The chain's CDR3 is CASSHFDREDTEAFF. In DNA, the CDR3 is TGTGCCAGCAGCCATTTTGACAGGGAGGACACTGAAGCTTTCTTT.

This chain uses TRBV2 with TRBJ1-1; 7 nucleotides align to TRBD1. CDR1 SNHLY and CDR2 FYNNEI come from the germline V gene. V was pared by 3 bases and J by 2 bases, with 6 bases of the junction left unmatched. CDR3 length: 15 residues. As DNA, the CDR3 is TGTGCCAGCAGTGATCAGAACAGGGGCAACACTGAAGCTTTCTTT. Translated: CASSDQNRGNTEAFF.

V usage is TRBV14 and J usage is TRBJ1-2; 11 bases match TRBD1. CDR1 and CDR2 from the germline V gene are SGHDN and FVKESK. The CDR3 has 15 amino acids. The J segment lost 4 bases and the V segment lost 5 bases, leaving 6 bases of the junction unmatched. The CDR3 loop is CASSNGQGAAYGYTF. The CDR3 DNA reads as TGTGCCAGCAGCAACGGACAGGGGGCGGCCTATGGCTACACCTTC.

Concerning this clone itself: The junction and the germline gene differ at one end; a read error may be behind it. The CDR3, as DNA: TGTGCCAGCAACCAAAACAGGGGAGAGACCCAGTACTTC. Amino acids: CASNQNRGETQYF. The chain carries TRBV14 and TRBJ2-5, with 7 bases lining up with TRBD1. This CDR3 has 13 amino acids. Germline CDR1 SGHDN, CDR2 FVKESK. The complete variable domain, with remaining parts taken from reference TRBV14 and TRBJ2-5, reads EAGVTQFPSHSVIEKGQTVTLRCDPISGHDNLYWYRRVMGKEIKFLLHFVKESKQDESGMPNNRFLAERTGGTYSTLKVQPAELEDSGVYFCASNQNRGETQYFGPGTRLLVL.

The genes are TRBV2 and TRBJ2-5; D is uncertain. Germline V gene sequence: CDR1 SNHLY, CDR2 FYNNEI. V lost 6 bases and J 5 bases, leaving 10 bases between the germline ends. The CDR3 is 12 residues long. CDR3 sequence: CASSPTVETQYF. The CDR3 DNA is TGTGCCAGCAGCCCGACGGTCGAGACCCAGTACTTC.

The chain combines TRBV18 with TRBJ2-3; weak D call: TRBD1 (6 bases). The germline gives CDR1 KGHSH, CDR2 LQKENI. V lost 4 bases to trimming and J lost 4 bases, with 24 bases between them. This CDR3 has 18 residues. The CDR3 here is CASSRRGSLLLGADTQYF. The CDR3 nucleotides are TGTGCCAGCTCACGAAGGGGGAGTCTTCTTTTGGGCGCAGATACGCAGTATTTT.

This clone came up once. The chain couples TRBV10-3 to TRBJ1-1; D gene ambiguous. The CDR3 loop spans 15 amino acids. The V and J ends lost 2 bases and 7 bases respectively, with 17 bases between them. Germline CDR1 reads ENHRY; CDR2 reads SYGVKD. The CDR3 reads CAISENGEGTYEAFF. The DNA for the CDR3 is TGTGCCATCAGTGAGAACGGGGAAGGAACATATGAAGCTTTCTTT.

V is TRBV2 and J is TRBJ2-2; D may be TRBD1 (5 bases). Per germline, CDR1 SNHLY and CDR2 FYNNEI. V was clipped by 0 bases and J by 0 bases, with 8 bases between them. The CDR3 consists of 16 residues. DNA for the CDR3: TGTGCCAGCAGTGAAGCAGGGGTCGCGAACACCGGGGAGCTGTTTTTT. Translation: CASSEAGVANTGELFF.

The J gene is TRBJ1-1, the V gene TRBV7-8, with D possibly matching TRBD1 (6 bases). CDR1 is SGHVS, CDR2 FQNEAQ, per germline. This CDR3 is built from 15 residues. Between the trimmed V and J ends, which lost 5 bases and 0 bases, there was a span of 13 bases. As DNA, the CDR3 is TGTGCCAGCAGCATCGCCGGGACAATGAACACTGAAGCTTTCTTT. Its protein is CASSIAGTMNTEAFF.

Relative to its sample, this clone is medium-sized. CDR3 loop: CATSGFVAGAYNEQFF. In DNA, the CDR3 is TGTGCCACCAGTGGGTTTGTGGCGGGGGCCTACAATGAGCAGTTCTTC. J is TRBJ2-1 and V is TRBV24-1, with 7 bases identical to TRBD2. There are 16 residues in the CDR3. CDR1 KGHDR and CDR2 SFDVKD come from the germline V gene. Trimming cost V 5 bases and J 2 bases; bases outside gene matches: 8.

The V gene is TRBV7-2, the J gene TRBJ1-3; 9 bases map to TRBD1. CDR1 and CDR2 from the germline V gene are SGHTA and FQGNSA. This CDR3 is built from 15 residues. With V trimmed by 5 bases and J by 4 bases, 6 bases remained unmatched. CDR3 protein: CASSAQGARGNTIYF. DNA for the CDR3: TGTGCCAGCAGCGCACAGGGGGCGCGCGGAAACACCATATATTTT.